Following are 21 T cell receptor beta chains from one sample sequenced in a study of spatial heterogeneity in lung cancer (dated by TCRdb to between 2019 and 2020). The paper's findings and limits, for the study overall: The tumor nonsynonymous mutation count correlated with the number of expanded intratumoral alpha and beta TCRs.

These receptors' antigens are unknown. The time point label on this specimen signifies: sample taken at primary tumor resection. Library construction relied on 5' RACE. The run used a NextSeq 500. TCRdb trimmed the raw reads at Q25, called clones with MiXCR and kept productive beta chains. Records with the same CDR3 protein are collapsed into one entry carrying the most frequent genes and DNA. The sample profile shows over 15,000 distinct CDR3 sequences; 6.2% of them were found once. The top ten clones comprise under 7% of the sample. Here the sequenced sample was lung tumor tissue, taken at surgery. These receptor sequences come from a male donor with early-stage non-small cell lung cancer.

Comment on this clonotype: For a library built for alpha chains, this beta chain is a stray read; little rests on its size. The J gene is TRBJ2-3, the V gene TRBV7-2; 9 positions match TRBD2. The CDR3 length is 17 residues. V dropped 5 bases and J dropped 4; count of bases not matched to a gene: 13. Germline assignment: CDR1 SGHTA and CDR2 FQGNSA. Written as DNA, the CDR3 is TGTGCCAGCAGCACCCAAGGGACTAGCCATGGGGCAGATACGCAGTATTTT. It is translated as CASSTQGTSHGADTQYF.

In this sample, this clonotype turned up many times. This beta chain is a stray read from a library made for alpha chains; its abundance is not meaningful. V and J are TRBV20-1 and TRBJ2-2, with 12 bases that match TRBD2. CDR3 length: 15 amino acids. In germline, CDR1 is DFQATT, CDR2 SNEGSKA (reference sequence). Trimming took 3 bases from V and 5 from J; bases not matched to a gene: 4. CDR3 in amino acids: CSASPSGRGTGELFF. CDR3 coding DNA: TGCAGTGCTAGTCCTAGCGGGAGGGGGACCGGGGAGCTGTTTTTT.

This clonotype was detected many times. This beta chain slipped into a library made for alpha chains as a stray read, so its size is not meaningful. The chain employs TRBV10-3 and TRBJ1-6, with a tentative D call TRBD1 (5 bases). V was shortened by 6 bases and J by 5 bases, with 17 bases between the two germline ends. The germline CDR1 and CDR2 sequences are ENHRY and SYGVKD. CDR3 length: 16 residues. The CDR3 sequence: CAISRLGTENNSPLHF. CDR3 nucleotides: TGTGCCATCAGCCGTCTCGGGACGGAGAATAATTCACCCCTCCACTTT.

This clonotype is medium-sized within its sample. Found in a library prepared for alpha chains, this beta chain is an off-target read, and its abundance has little meaning. The chain employs TRBV29-1 and TRBJ2-1, with 8 bases lining up with TRBD1. In germline, CDR1 is SQVTM, CDR2 ANQGSEA. V trimming: 7 bases; J trimming: 6 bases; junction bases outside the gene matches: 14. This CDR3 spans 15 amino acids. The CDR3 DNA is TGCAGCGCCATCCCCCCCGGACAGGGCATCAATGAGCAGTTCTTC. It is translated as CSAIPPGQGINEQFF.

This clonotype has a count of ten or more. For a library built for alpha chains, this beta chain is a stray read; little rests on its size. The CDR3 loop reads CASSLPRSGGTEAFF. The DNA of the CDR3 is TGTGCCAGCAGTTTACCCCGATCAGGCGGAACTGAAGCTTTCTTT. The gene calls are TRBV28 and TRBJ1-1; D call uncertain. Trimming stripped 2 bases from V and 5 bases from J, with 15 bases between. Germline CDR1 MDHEN, CDR2 SYDVKM. The CDR3 covers 15 residues. The whole variable domain, remainder taken from reference TRBV28 and TRBJ1-1, is DVKVTQSSRYLVKRTGEKVFLECVQDMDHENMFWYRQDPGLGLRLIYFSYDVKMKEKGDIPEGYSVSREKKERFSLILESASTNQTSMYLCASSLPRSGGTEAFFGQGTRLTVV.

This clonotype appeared a few times. This beta chain lies outside the target of a library built for alpha chains; its clone size means little. This rearrangement joins TRBV19 to TRBJ2-2, with 10 positions matching TRBD2. Per germline, CDR1 LNHDA and CDR2 SQIVND (reference sequence). The CDR3 extends over 14 amino acids. J was trimmed by 4 bases and V by 6 bases; bases with no gene match: 2. The CDR3 sequence: CASRLAGTTGELFF. DNA for the CDR3: TGTGCCAGTAGACTAGCGGGGACCACCGGGGAGCTGTTTTTT.

This clonotype was detected many times. Being off target in a library aimed at alpha chains, this beta chain has a size of little meaning. This sequence joins TRBV10-3 and TRBJ2-4; D perhaps matches TRBD2 (6 bases). CDR3 size: 16 residues. The V end lost 0 bases, the J end lost 0 bases, and 9 bases lay between the germline ends. CDR1 and CDR2 (germline): ENHRY, SYGVKD. The CDR3 is CAISESSGIAKNIQYF. The CDR3, as DNA: TGTGCCATCAGTGAGTCTAGCGGTATAGCCAAAAACATTCAGTACTTC.

This clonotype was seen ten or more times. The library was designed around alpha chains, so this beta chain is a stray read whose abundance carries little weight. The genes are TRBV5-1 and TRBJ2-7, with D unclear. V was trimmed by 4 bases and J by 2 bases, leaving 10 bases between them. The germline CDR1 and CDR2 sequences are SGHRS and YFSETQ. This CDR3 has 13 residues. The CDR3 DNA reads as TGCGCCAGCAGCGTGGGATCTCCCTACGAGCAGTACTTC. It translates to CASSVGSPYEQYF.

This clonotype was detected only a few times. Within a library made for alpha chains, this beta chain is off target, and its count is uninformative. The chain employs TRBV12-3 or TRBV12-4 and TRBJ1-2, with D unclear. The V and J ends lost 0 bases and 3 bases respectively, with 8 bases between them. This CDR3 has 14 residues. The CDR3 bases are TGTGCCAGCAGTTTAGCACAGCACTACTATGGCTACACCTTC. Translated: CASSLAQHYYGYTF.

There are many counts of this clonotype. A library prepared for alpha chains yielded this beta chain as an off-target read; its size is of little meaning. The V gene is TRBV11-2, the J gene TRBJ1-1; possibly TRBD1 for D (6 bases). The CDR3 sequence is 15 residues long. Trimming pared 5 bases from V and 0 bases from J, leaving 13 bases between. CDR1 and CDR2 (germline): SGHAT, FQNNGV. CDR3 bases: TGTGCCAGCAGCCCGAGGACAGCTGTGAACACTGAAGCTTTCTTT. Translation gives CASSPRTAVNTEAFF.

This clonotype was counted many times. A library prepared for alpha chains yielded this beta chain as an off-target read; its size is of little meaning. The DNA for the CDR3 is TGCGCCAGCAGCCGGGACACCCCTAACTATGGCTACACCTTC. The encoded protein is CASSRDTPNYGYTF. The chain recombines TRBV5-1 with TRBJ1-2; a possible D gene is TRBD1 (6 bases). CDR1 and CDR2 (germline): SGHRS, YFSETQ. Trimming removed 4 bases from V and 0 bases from J, with 10 bases in between. CDR3 length equals 14 residues.

At least ten counts were recorded for this clonotype. For a library built for alpha chains, this beta chain is a stray read; little rests on its size. The rearrangement uses TRBV28 and TRBJ1-5, with D possibly matching TRBD1 (6 bases). Trimming took off 5 bases at V and 5 bases at J, with 13 bases between the two ends. This CDR3 contains 14 residues. CDR1 MDHEN and CDR2 SYDVKM come from the germline V gene. CDR3 residues: CASSPEQGHQPQHF. The CDR3 bases are TGTGCCAGCAGTCCCGAACAGGGTCATCAGCCCCAGCATTTT.

This clonotype was counted at least ten times. Found in a library prepared for alpha chains, this beta chain is an off-target read, and its abundance has little meaning. The CDR3 DNA reads as TGTGCCAGCATCGGGACTAGCGGAAGGTTCAGCTCCTACAATGAGCAGTTCTTC. This sequence encodes CASIGTSGRFSSYNEQFF. V is TRBV2 and J is TRBJ2-1, with 11 positions matching TRBD2. Germline trimming cut 7 bases from V and 0 bases from J; bases unmatched to any gene: 11. Germline V gene data show CDR1 as SNHLY and CDR2 as FYNNEI. CDR3 size: 18 residues.

This clonotype was found many times. A library made for alpha chains picked up this beta chain off target, so its size means little. V gene TRBV29-1 combines with J gene TRBJ1-5, with D perhaps matching TRBD1 (6 bases). Germline V gene lookup returns CDR1 SQVTM and CDR2 ANQGSEA. The CDR3 is 13 residues long. The V and J ends lost 4 bases and 4 bases respectively, with 11 bases between them. The CDR3 region is CSVGGDTNQPQHF. CDR3 bases: TGCAGCGTTGGGGGGGACACAAATCAGCCCCAGCATTTT.

This clonotype turned up a few times. The junction differs from germline at one of its ends, possibly a read error. This beta chain represents an off-target read in a library built for alpha chains; its size is of limited meaning. The chain employs TRBV27 and TRBJ1-5; D remains ambiguous. Germline V gives CDR1 MNHEY, CDR2 SMNVEV (reference sequence). This CDR3 comprises 15 residues. DNA of the CDR3: TGCACCAGCAGTCTCGGGCCCGCACGCAATCAGCCCCAGCATTTT. Translation gives CTSSLGPARNQPQHF.

This clonotype was seen ten or more times. This beta chain is a stray sequence in a library constructed for alpha chains; its clone size is not meaningful. The chain carries TRBV12-3 or TRBV12-4 and TRBJ2-1, with 10 bases aligning to TRBD2. This CDR3 is 16 amino acids long. The ends lost 4 bases at V and 3 bases at J; junction bases unmatched: 6. The CDR3 spells CASSWLAGGIYNEQFF. CDR3 DNA: TGTGCCAGCAGTTGGTTAGCGGGGGGCATCTACAATGAGCAGTTCTTC.

Points on this clonotype: Because the library targeted alpha chains, this beta chain is an off-target read whose size means little. The chain recombines TRBV20-1 with TRBJ2-7; 11 bases agree with TRBD1. CDR3 length: 16 amino acids. The V and J ends lost 0 bases and 6 bases, in that order; junction bases with no gene match: 10. Germline lookup yields CDR1 DFQATT and CDR2 SNEGSKA (reference sequence). CDR3 residues: CSARDRDRGNFGEQYF. For the CDR3, the DNA is TGCAGTGCTAGAGATAGGGACAGGGGGAATTTCGGCGAGCAGTACTTC.

This clonotype was counted a few times. This beta chain is an unintended read in a library built for alpha chains; its size means little. V is TRBV4-1 and J is TRBJ2-1, with TRBD2 matching 11 bases. With 8 bases clipped from V and 5 bases from J, the junction kept 2 bases outside the gene matches. This CDR3 comprises 13 residues. Germline V gives CDR1 MGHRA, CDR2 YSYEKL. Here the CDR3 DNA reads TGCGCCAGCGGGACTAGCGGCCACAATGAGCAGTTCTTC. Protein: CASGTSGHNEQFF.

At least ten counts were recorded for this clonotype. Within a library made for alpha chains, this beta chain is off target, and its count is uninformative. The CDR3 DNA is TGTGCCAGCAGCTACCAAGCGGGAGAGACCCAGTACTTC. It yields the protein CASSYQAGETQYF. The rearrangement links TRBV7-2 to TRBJ2-5; a possible D gene is TRBD2 (6 bases). V lost 4 bases and J lost 4, with 10 bases in between. The germline gives CDR1 SGHTA, CDR2 FQGNSA. The CDR3 is made up of 13 amino acids.

This clonotype was recorded at least ten times. This beta chain came through as a stray read in a library set up for alpha chains, and its size says little. The CDR3 coding sequence is TGTGCCAGCAGCTTAGTGAGGGGCATTCTCGGCCCTCAGCCCCAGCATTTT. Its translation is CASSLVRGILGPQPQHF. The chain uses TRBV7-2 and TRBJ1-5; perhaps TRBD1 as D (5 bases). The germline V gene encodes CDR1 SGHTA and CDR2 FQGNSA. V dropped 1 base and J dropped 6 bases, with 19 bases sitting between them. The CDR3 is made up of 17 amino acids. The variable domain in full, completed from reference TRBV7-2 and TRBJ1-5, reads GAGVSQSPSNKVTEKGKDVELRCDPISGHTALYWYRQSLGQGLEFLIYFQGNSAPDKSGLPSDRFSAERTGGSVSTLTIQRTQQEDSAVYLCASSLVRGILGPQPQHFGDGTRLSIL.

In its sample, this clonotype was seen many times. With the library built for alpha chains, this beta chain is off target and its frequency is not meaningful. The chain carries TRBV18 and TRBJ2-4; D possibly corresponds to TRBD2 (6 bases). This CDR3 spans 16 amino acids. Germline V CDR1 and CDR2: KGHSH, LQKENI. Trimming took 3 bases from V and 3 from J, leaving 15 bases between them. The CDR3 DNA reads as TGTGCCAGCTCACCCCGCGGGAAGTCGGACAAAAACATTCAGTACTTC. Translating it yields CASSPRGKSDKNIQYF.